The entry below describes one T cell receptor (beta chain). The antigen it binds to is not known. Base quality data are lacking; no much larger clone is found one base away. TCRbeta CDR3 regions were amplified from genomic DNA by means of the immunoSEQ Assay, a bias-controlled multiplex PCR. As for how the authors treated the data: Within the assay, amplification of reference gene primers was used to estimate how many nucleated cells each sample contained. To quantify the absolute abundance of each unique TCRbeta CDR3 rearrangement, sequence reads were collapsed and filtered. Productive Simpson clonality was computed per sample as the square root of Simpson's diversity index over productive rearrangements. This is the immuneACCESS table as TCRdb keeps it, with only in-frame sequences that have V and J called. A part of the clones is gone; compared with another copy, unresolved V genes explain less than half, and the rest is unexplained. V and J calls and clone size are those listed in that table; D and trimming were worked out from the DNA. This sample comprises 100,000 to 150,000 clones, 88% of them detected only once. In total, the top ten clones hold roughly 2.1% of the sample.

Between the V and J ends, shortened by 3 bases and 1 base respectively, the junction contains 10 bases. From the cysteine up to the phenylalanine, the CDR3 has a length of 14 residues. This entry keeps only the CDR3 DNA: 42 bases, framed from base 1. From a lookup of the germline V gene, CDR1 and CDR2 are SGDLS and YYNGEE. Each collaborating institution followed its own protocols to collect whole blood in K2EDTA tubes. For TCRbeta analysis, collaborators shipped samples as frozen whole blood, isolated PBMCs, or DNA extracted from either of those sample types. The data are from a study of blood T cell repertoires in COVID-19 (TCRdb year 2020). In terms of the full investigation: Samples from collaborators originated in the United States, Italy and Spain and spanned both the acute and convalescent phases of COVID-19. The material from the prospective study consisted of cDNA or gDNA derived from T cells, B-cell-depleted T cells, or PBMCs. Deeply sampled blood TCRbeta repertoires from subjects exposed to, actively infected with, or recovered from COVID-19 were included in the dataset. A freely available public database, intended as a resource for researchers studying the immune response to SARS-CoV-2, is where the repertoires were released. The samples were drawn from the first 160 participants of the ongoing ImmuneRACE study and from 1,254 subjects provided by 6 global collaborators. A de-identified subject ID, COVID-19 status, age in years and sex were almost always included in the sample metadata. Where available, HLA class I and class II types were taken from metadata supplied by the sample provider and were not determined by assay-based typing.

Paper-wide results and their limitations: The amount of clinical and demographic metadata varied by source and participant and was provided uncurated.

Here the chain combines TRBV9 and TRBJ2-5; TRBD2 is perhaps the D gene, given 6 matching bases. The sample was peripheral blood. The TCR comes from a man between 65 and 85 years old with active COVID-19. The nucleotide sequence is TGTGCCAGCAGCGCTACGGGACTCCAAGAGACCCAGTACTTC. This is translated as CASSATGLQETQYF.